The clone carrying this T cell receptor (beta chain) was picked up many times. The sample belongs to a study of regulatory T cells in long-lasting Graves disease. CDR3 length: 13 residues. V dropped 1 base and J dropped 7 bases, with 10 bases sitting between them. Looked up from germline, CDR1 is SGHAT and CDR2 is FQNNGV. CDR3 regions were amplified by Arm-PCR using iRepertoire HTBI primers to build TCR beta libraries. MiXCR, applied by TCRdb to the multiplex PCR reads, yields one record per CDR3 protein. The data show about 470,000 distinct CDR3 sequences, about 16% seen once. Time point: newly diagnosed GD, antithyroid drugs for less than 3 months. PBMCs provided the RNA from which the TCR library was made. These data were likewise used in another study, on T cells in Graves' hyperthyroidism and ophthalmopathy.

This receptor was obtained from a woman in her 30s with Graves disease. Sequenced here: peripheral blood mononuclear cells (PBMCs), sampled at new diagnosis, from a patient treated with antithyroid drugs. V is TRBV11-2 and J is TRBJ1-2; D might be TRBD1 (6 bases). CDR3 in DNA: TGTGCCAGCAGCTTAGGGGGGGCGCCTGGCTACACCTTC. Translating it yields CASSLGGAPGYTF.